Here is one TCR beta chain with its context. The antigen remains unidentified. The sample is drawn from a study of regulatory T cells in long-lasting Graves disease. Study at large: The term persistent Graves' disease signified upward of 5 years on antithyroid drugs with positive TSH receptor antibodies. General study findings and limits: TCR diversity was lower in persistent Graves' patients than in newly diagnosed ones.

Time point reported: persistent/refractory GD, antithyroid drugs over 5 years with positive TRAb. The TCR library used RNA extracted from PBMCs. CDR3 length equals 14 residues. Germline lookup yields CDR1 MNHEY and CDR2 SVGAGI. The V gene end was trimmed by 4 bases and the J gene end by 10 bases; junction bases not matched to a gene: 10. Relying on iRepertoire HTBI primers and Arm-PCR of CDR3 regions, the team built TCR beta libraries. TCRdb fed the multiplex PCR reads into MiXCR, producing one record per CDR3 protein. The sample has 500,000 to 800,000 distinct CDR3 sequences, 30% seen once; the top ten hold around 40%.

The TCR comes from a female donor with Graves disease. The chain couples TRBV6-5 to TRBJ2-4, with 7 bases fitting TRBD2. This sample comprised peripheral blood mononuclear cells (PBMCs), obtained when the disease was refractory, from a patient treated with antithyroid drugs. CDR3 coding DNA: TGTGCCAGCAGTTTAGCGGGCCTATTATATATTCAGTACTTC. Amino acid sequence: CASSLAGLLYIQYF.